Listed below are T cell receptor beta chains from one sample, sequenced in a study of T-cell reconstitution after alpha-beta-depleted transplantation in children. TCRdb independently ran MiXCR on the PCR reads; one entry per CDR3 protein. The data contain about 78,000 distinct CDR3 sequences, 12% to 15% of them singletons. The source material was PBMCs, mostly from graft donor cells, sampled 180 days after TCRalphabeta/CD19-depleted stem cell transplant. The source is a male patient aged 2-15 years who had a stem cell transplant for acute lymphoblastic leukemia, so the T cells may come from the graft donor. The CDR3 runs from the conserved cysteine through the conserved F or W. Fields, in order: V gene, J gene, clone size, D gene, CDR3 DNA, CDR3 protein. The D gene is left open where the match is weak. The size of a clone is reported for some rows only, either as once, few or many, or as a class for expanded clones.

V gene: TRBV29-1; J gene: TRBJ2-5; clone size: -; D gene: TRBD1; CDR3 DNA: TGCAGCGGCGACAGGGGGGGGGAGACCCAGTCCTTC; CDR3 protein: CSGDRGGETQSF
V gene: TRBV4-3; J gene: TRBJ1-2; clone size: few; D gene: TRBD1; CDR3 DNA: TGCGCCAGCAGCCCTGGGACAGGGAGGGGTAACTATGGCTACACCTTC; CDR3 protein: CASSPGTGRGNYGYTF
V gene: TRBV7-9; J gene: TRBJ2-7; clone size: many; D gene: TRBD2; CDR3 DNA: TGTGCCAGCAGCTCCTCCACTAGCGGGACTTTCTACGAGCAGTACTTC; CDR3 protein: CASSSSTSGTFYEQYF
V gene: TRBV27; J gene: TRBJ1-6; clone size: -; D gene: -; CDR3 DNA: TGTGCCAGCCGTAAACCAAGCTCCTATAATTCACCCCTCCACTTT; CDR3 protein: CASRKPSSYNSPLHF
V gene: TRBV7-2; J gene: TRBJ2-7; clone size: few; D gene: TRBD1; CDR3 DNA: TGTGCCAGCAGCCCGAGGACAGGGGCCCACGAGCAGTACTTC; CDR3 protein: CASSPRTGAHEQYF
V gene: TRBV18; J gene: TRBJ2-2; clone size: -; D gene: TRBD2; CDR3 DNA: TGTGCCAGCTCACCACGGCTAGCGGGAGGCGGGGAGCTGTTTTTT; CDR3 protein: CASSPRLAGGGELFF
V gene: TRBV28; J gene: TRBJ1-3; clone size: -; D gene: TRBD1; CDR3 DNA: TGTGCCAGCAGGAGCCCCCGACAGGGGGCAGGAAACACCATATATTTT; CDR3 protein: CASRSPRQGAGNTIYF
V gene: TRBV12-3/TRBV12-4; J gene: TRBJ2-2; clone size: few; D gene: -; CDR3 DNA: TGTGCCAGCAGTTTTCGGCCTAGTCTCACCGGGGAGCTGTTTTTT; CDR3 protein: CASSFRPSLTGELFF
V gene: TRBV4-3; J gene: TRBJ2-7; clone size: few; D gene: -; CDR3 DNA: TGCGCCAGCAGCCAAGAGCGCGTCCCCTACGAGCAGTACTTC; CDR3 protein: CASSQERVPYEQYF
V gene: TRBV12-3/TRBV12-4; J gene: TRBJ2-5; clone size: -; D gene: TRBD1; CDR3 DNA: TGTGCCAGCAGACCCGGGACAGGGCTAGGGACCCAGTACTTC; CDR3 protein: CASRPGTGLGTQYF
V gene: TRBV7-2; J gene: TRBJ1-3; clone size: many; D gene: -; CDR3 DNA: TGTGCCAGCAGCTTAAATTCCTGGGGTTCTGGAAACACCATATATTTT; CDR3 protein: CASSLNSWGSGNTIYF
V gene: TRBV11-1; J gene: TRBJ2-7; clone size: -; D gene: -; CDR3 DNA: TGTGCCAGCAGCCGCAGGGCCTACGAGCAGTACTTC; CDR3 protein: CASSRRAYEQYF
V gene: TRBV27; J gene: TRBJ2-1; clone size: -; D gene: TRBD1; CDR3 DNA: TGTGCCAGCAGTCCTCGACAGGGGTACCCTAATGAGCAGTTCTTC; CDR3 protein: CASSPRQGYPNEQFF
V gene: TRBV6-5; J gene: TRBJ1-1; clone size: many; D gene: -; CDR3 DNA: TGTGCCAGCAGTTACTCGAGCGCGAACACTGAAGCTTTCTTT; CDR3 protein: CASSYSSANTEAFF
V gene: TRBV10-3; J gene: TRBJ2-2; clone size: few; D gene: TRBD1; CDR3 DNA: TGTGCCATCAGTGATGGACAGGGGAGCACCGGGGAGCTGTTTTTT; CDR3 protein: CAISDGQGSTGELFF
V gene: TRBV10-3; J gene: TRBJ2-6; clone size: -; D gene: -; CDR3 DNA: TGTGCCATCAGTGATGAGGGACACCGGGCCAACGTCCTGACTTTC; CDR3 protein: CAISDEGHRANVLTF
V gene: TRBV20-1; J gene: TRBJ2-5; clone size: once; D gene: TRBD1; CDR3 DNA: TGCAGTGCTAGAGTCGGGACAGGGGCTGAGACCCAGTACTTC; CDR3 protein: CSARVGTGAETQYF
V gene: TRBV6-2/TRBV6-3; J gene: TRBJ2-7; clone size: few; D gene: TRBD2; CDR3 DNA: TGTGCCAGCATCGCCGGCGGACTAGCGAGCTACGAGCAGTACTTC; CDR3 protein: CASIAGGLASYEQYF
V gene: TRBV7-2; J gene: TRBJ1-6; clone size: many; D gene: -; CDR3 DNA: TGTGCCAGCAGCCAACAGGGAACCCTCCACTTT; CDR3 protein: CASSQQGTLHF
V gene: TRBV2; J gene: TRBJ1-1; clone size: once; D gene: -; CDR3 DNA: TGTGCCAGCAGACCGAGGGAGGGAAACACTGAAGCTTTCTTT; CDR3 protein: CASRPREGNTEAFF
V gene: TRBV5-1; J gene: TRBJ2-5; clone size: many; D gene: TRBD1; CDR3 DNA: TGCGCCAGCAGCTTTGGACAGGGCCAAGAGACCCAGTACTTC; CDR3 protein: CASSFGQGQETQYF
V gene: TRBV9; J gene: TRBJ1-2; clone size: many; D gene: TRBD1; CDR3 DNA: TGTGCCAGCAGCGTCGGGACAGTTTATGGCTACACCTTC; CDR3 protein: CASSVGTVYGYTF
V gene: TRBV6-5; J gene: TRBJ1-1; clone size: -; D gene: TRBD1; CDR3 DNA: TGTGCCAGCTGTTACCCGACAGGGCGGAACACTGAAGCTTTCTTT; CDR3 protein: CASCYPTGRNTEAFF
V gene: TRBV28; J gene: TRBJ2-5; clone size: -; D gene: TRBD2; CDR3 DNA: TGTGCCAGCATCCAACTAGCGGGAGGCCGGGAGACCCAGTACTTC; CDR3 protein: CASIQLAGGRETQYF
V gene: TRBV5-1; J gene: TRBJ2-7; clone size: -; D gene: TRBD2; CDR3 DNA: TGCGCCAGCGGCCTAGCGGGAGGGCCCCTCTACGAGCAGTACTTC; CDR3 protein: CASGLAGGPLYEQYF
V gene: TRBV7-9; J gene: TRBJ2-5; clone size: few; D gene: TRBD1; CDR3 DNA: TGTGCCAGCAGCATAGGTACCGGGACAGGGCCCCAAGAGACCCAGTACTTC; CDR3 protein: CASSIGTGTGPQETQYF
V gene: TRBV27; J gene: TRBJ1-4; clone size: -; D gene: -; CDR3 DNA: TGTGCCAGCCTTGGGAGCGGGCTTAAACTGTTTTTT; CDR3 protein: CASLGSGLKLFF
V gene: TRBV20-1; J gene: TRBJ1-5; clone size: few; D gene: -; CDR3 DNA: TGCAGTGCCCGCGGAGGATGGGGCAATCAGCCCCAGCATTTT; CDR3 protein: CSARGGWGNQPQHF
V gene: TRBV7-2; J gene: TRBJ2-2; clone size: few; D gene: -; CDR3 DNA: TGTGCCAGCAGCTTAGGGAGTACGAACACCGGGGAGCTGTTTTTT; CDR3 protein: CASSLGSTNTGELFF
V gene: TRBV6-2/TRBV6-3; J gene: TRBJ1-2; clone size: -; D gene: -; CDR3 DNA: TGTGCCAGCAGTTACCCCGGGACTACAAAGTCTGGCTACACCTTC; CDR3 protein: CASSYPGTTKSGYTF
V gene: TRBV6-5; J gene: TRBJ2-1; clone size: -; D gene: TRBD2; CDR3 DNA: TGTGCCAGCAGTTACTCGAAACGGGAGGGCCCTTACAATGAGCAGTTCTTC; CDR3 protein: CASSYSKREGPYNEQFF
V gene: TRBV7-9; J gene: TRBJ1-1; clone size: few; D gene: -; CDR3 DNA: TGTGCCAGCAGCGTAGAGGGGTTCAGCACTGAAGCTTTCTTT; CDR3 protein: CASSVEGFSTEAFF
V gene: TRBV7-9; J gene: TRBJ2-3; clone size: many; D gene: TRBD2; CDR3 DNA: TGTGCCAGCAGCGTTGGGACTAGCGGCACAGATACGCAGTATTTT; CDR3 protein: CASSVGTSGTDTQYF
V gene: TRBV7-9; J gene: TRBJ2-4; clone size: -; D gene: TRBD2; CDR3 DNA: TGTGCCAGCAGCTTAGATATAGGGAGGGAGAACATTCAGTACTTC; CDR3 protein: CASSLDIGRENIQYF
V gene: TRBV7-2; J gene: TRBJ1-1; clone size: -; D gene: -; CDR3 DNA: TGTGCCAGCAGCTTTAGCAAACTCACTGAAGCTTTCTTT; CDR3 protein: CASSFSKLTEAFF
V gene: TRBV5-6; J gene: TRBJ1-2; clone size: few; D gene: -; CDR3 DNA: TGTGCCAGCAGCTGGGACAAGGCCTTGATCTATGGCTACACCTTC; CDR3 protein: CASSWDKALIYGYTF
V gene: TRBV16; J gene: TRBJ1-1; clone size: few; D gene: -; CDR3 DNA: TGTGCCAGCAGTCCCAGGGCTGAAGCTTTCTTT; CDR3 protein: CASSPRAEAFF
V gene: TRBV25-1; J gene: TRBJ2-7; clone size: -; D gene: -; CDR3 DNA: TGTGCCAGCAGTGAATATCCCCTACGGGGCGAGCAGTACTTC; CDR3 protein: CASSEYPLRGEQYF
V gene: TRBV4-2; J gene: TRBJ2-2; clone size: -; D gene: -; CDR3 DNA: TGTGCCAGCAGCCAAGGTCCAGACAGGAACACCGGGGAGCTGTTTTTT; CDR3 protein: CASSQGPDRNTGELFF
V gene: TRBV6-6; J gene: TRBJ2-3; clone size: -; D gene: -; CDR3 DNA: TGTGCCAGCAGTTACGCCGATACGCAGTATTTT; CDR3 protein: CASSYADTQYF
V gene: TRBV3-1; J gene: TRBJ2-7; clone size: few; D gene: TRBD2; CDR3 DNA: TGTGCCAGCAGCCAAGAGCCAGCGGGAGGGTTCGAGCAGTACTTC; CDR3 protein: CASSQEPAGGFEQYF
V gene: TRBV27; J gene: TRBJ2-7; clone size: -; D gene: TRBD2; CDR3 DNA: TGTGCCAGCAGTTTGAGCGGGGTAGACTACGAGCAGTACTTC; CDR3 protein: CASSLSGVDYEQYF
V gene: TRBV7-7; J gene: TRBJ2-2; clone size: few; D gene: -; CDR3 DNA: TGTGCTAGCAGCTTAGCGGCAGGGGGAAAGAGCACCGGGGAGCTGTTTTTT; CDR3 protein: CASSLAAGGKSTGELFF
V gene: TRBV12-3/TRBV12-4; J gene: TRBJ2-5; clone size: -; D gene: -; CDR3 DNA: TGTGCCAGCACCCCGGGGGAGACCCAGTACTTC; CDR3 protein: CASTPGETQYF
V gene: TRBV5-1; J gene: TRBJ2-3; clone size: -; D gene: TRBD2; CDR3 DNA: TGCGCCAGCAGCTTGGGACTAGCGGGACGCACAGATACGCAGTATTTT; CDR3 protein: CASSLGLAGRTDTQYF
V gene: TRBV5-5; J gene: TRBJ2-7; clone size: -; D gene: TRBD2; CDR3 DNA: TGTGCCAGCAGCTGGACTAGCGGGATAAGGGAGCAGTACTTC; CDR3 protein: CASSWTSGIREQYF
V gene: TRBV28; J gene: TRBJ2-7; clone size: -; D gene: -; CDR3 DNA: TGTGCCAGCAGTTTTTACCAGTACACCCTCTACTTC; CDR3 protein: CASSFYQYTLYF
V gene: TRBV5-6; J gene: TRBJ1-2; clone size: many; D gene: -; CDR3 DNA: TGTGCCAGCAGCTTGCCTTCAGGAACCTATGGCTACACCTTC; CDR3 protein: CASSLPSGTYGYTF
V gene: TRBV5-8; J gene: TRBJ1-5; clone size: few; D gene: TRBD1; CDR3 DNA: TGTGCCAGCAGCTTGGAGGGACAGTATTCGAATCAGCCCCAGCATTTT; CDR3 protein: CASSLEGQYSNQPQHF
V gene: TRBV18; J gene: TRBJ1-1; clone size: -; D gene: -; CDR3 DNA: TGTGCCAGCTCACGAGGGATGAACACTGAAGCTTTCTTT; CDR3 protein: CASSRGMNTEAFF
V gene: TRBV28; J gene: TRBJ2-7; clone size: few; D gene: -; CDR3 DNA: TGTGCCAGCAGTTTATCGGGCTCCGAGCAGTACTTC; CDR3 protein: CASSLSGSEQYF
V gene: TRBV20-1; J gene: TRBJ2-7; clone size: many; D gene: -; CDR3 DNA: TGCAGTGCTAAGAGGGGGAAATCCTACGAGCAGTACTTC; CDR3 protein: CSAKRGKSYEQYF
V gene: TRBV12-3/TRBV12-4; J gene: TRBJ2-2; clone size: many; D gene: TRBD2; CDR3 DNA: TGTGCCAGCAGTCCCACTGGGACTAGCGGGAACACCGGGGAGCTGTTTTTT; CDR3 protein: CASSPTGTSGNTGELFF
V gene: TRBV7-3; J gene: TRBJ2-7; clone size: many; D gene: -; CDR3 DNA: TGTGCCAGCAGCTACGGGCCACCTCCCTACGAGCAGTACTTC; CDR3 protein: CASSYGPPPYEQYF
V gene: TRBV11-2; J gene: TRBJ2-3; clone size: -; D gene: -; CDR3 DNA: TGTGCCAGCAGCTTGTTGAGCCTGTGGGCCACAGATACGCAGTATTTT; CDR3 protein: CASSLLSLWATDTQYF
V gene: TRBV6-2/TRBV6-3; J gene: TRBJ1-5; clone size: few; D gene: -; CDR3 DNA: TGTGCCAGCACCATGGACAGTCCCCATCAGCCCCAGCATTTT; CDR3 protein: CASTMDSPHQPQHF
V gene: TRBV25-1; J gene: TRBJ1-2; clone size: -; D gene: TRBD1; CDR3 DNA: TGTGCCAGCTTACAGGGGACCTATGGCTACACCTTC; CDR3 protein: CASLQGTYGYTF
V gene: TRBV27; J gene: TRBJ2-5; clone size: -; D gene: TRBD1; CDR3 DNA: TGTGCCAGCAGTTTCTACAGGGGAGAGACCCAGTACTTC; CDR3 protein: CASSFYRGETQYF